This T cell receptor (beta chain) was obtained from a study of CXCR3 chemokines and chemotherapy response in bladder cancer (dated by TCRdb to 2021 to 2024). The study in broad terms: The study set out to examine whether the activity of the CXCR3 chemokine system within tumors predicted response to chemotherapy in human bladder cancer.

Concerning this clonotype: Its antigen remains unidentified. One base away there is no much larger clone; base qualities are not given.

Library prep was done by PCR. The listed sequencing device is Illumina HiSeq 2500. TCRdb handled the public reads itself, with Q25 trimming in fastp and clone calling in MiXCR, and kept productive beta chains. Rows are unified per CDR3 protein, each entry keeping the most common DNA and genes. In this sample the table shows about 2,300 distinct CDR3 sequences, 7.4% of which occur a single time. The ten largest clones take up about 30% of the sample. From the germline V gene (reference sequence), CDR1 is GTSNPN and CDR2 is SVGIG. V ends up 0 bases short and J 6 bases short, with an unmatched junction base count of 6. The CDR3 has 15 amino acids, counting the end cysteine and phenylalanine. The read is trimmed to its CDR3 DNA, 45 bases read in frame from base 1.

The sequence came from a human donor with bladder cancer that responded to neoadjuvant chemotherapy. Sampling was performed from a patient whose treatment included neoadjuvant chemotherapy. The chain links TRBV30 with TRBJ1-5, with 9 central nucleotides matching TRBD1. The sequenced DNA is TGTGCCTGGAGTGTCCCGGGACAGGGTGGTCAGCCCCAGCATTTT. Protein translation: CAWSVPGQGGQPQHF.